One and the same sample provided the 9 T cell receptor beta chains below, sequenced in a study of cytomegalovirus exposure and HLA in healthy donors (TCRdb year 2017). Libraries were prepared through the immunoSEQ multiplex PCR assay. For the multiplex PCR, a mixture combining 60 forward primers for TCR Vbeta segments and 13 reverse primers for TCR Jbeta segments was used. What TCRdb holds here is the immuneACCESS table cut down to in-frame rearrangements. Part of the clones is not present; checked against another copy, under half of the missing clones reflect an unresolved V gene, and the others are unexplained. In this sample the table shows 110,000 or so clones, 70% to 80% of which occur a single time. The biggest ten clones account for 5.4% of the sample. Sequenced sample: PBMCs. The receptors were sampled from a young woman in good health and CMV-seropositive.

V usage is TRBV5-5 and J usage is TRBJ1-1; TRBD1 might be the D (5 bases). V was trimmed by 2 bases and J by 2 bases, leaving 13 bases between them. Germline V gene sequence: CDR1 SGHKS, CDR2 YYEKEE (reference sequence). This CDR3 spans 15 amino acids. Written as DNA, the CDR3 is TGTGCCAGCAGCTTTTCGTCCCAGGGTAACACTGAAGCTTTCTTT. Protein: CASSFSSQGNTEAFF. The full variable domain, in which reference TRBV5-5 and TRBJ1-1 provide the parts outside the CDR3, is DAGVTQSPTHLIKTRGQQVTLRCSPISGHKSVSWYQQVLGQGPQFIFQYYEKEERGRGNFPDRFSARQFPNYSSELNVNALLLGDSALYLCASSFSSQGNTEAFFGQGTRLTVV.

This clone was counted between two and nine times. The chain uses TRBV4-1 and TRBJ2-3; D is possibly TRBD2 (5 bases). Looked up from germline, CDR1 is MGHRA and CDR2 is YSYEKL. Trimming took off 6 bases at V and 1 base at J, with 17 bases between the two ends. The CDR3 consists of 16 residues. The CDR3 loop reads CASRESGGDGTDTQYF. CDR3 in DNA: TGCGCCAGCAGAGAGAGCGGCGGCGACGGCACAGATACGCAGTATTTT.

J is TRBJ2-5 and V is TRBV18, with a weak D call TRBD2 (6 bases). Trimming took 0 bases from V and 4 from J, leaving 12 bases between them. CDR3 size: 15 residues. Germline V gene lookup returns CDR1 KGHSH and CDR2 LQKENI. The DNA for the CDR3 is TGTGCCAGCTCACCACCGGGGGTCGGGGGAGAGACCCAGTACTTC. It translates to CASSPPGVGGETQYF.

The CDR3 region has the DNA TGTGCCAGCAGTAGGACAGGGTACGCCAAAAACATTCAGTACTTC. This translates into CASSRTGYAKNIQYF. V gene TRBV6-5 combines with J gene TRBJ2-4, with 8 bases matching TRBD1. This CDR3 is built from 15 residues. Germline CDR1 MNHEY, CDR2 SVGAGI. J gave up 1 base and V 5 bases, and 4 bases lay outside the gene matches.

This sequence joins TRBV18 and TRBJ1-5, with 8 bases lining up with TRBD1. The CDR3 has 15 amino acids. Germline trimming cut 3 bases from V and 0 bases from J; bases unmatched to any gene: 1. CDR1 and CDR2 (germline): KGHSH, LQKENI. The CDR3: CASSPDRVSNQPQHF. The CDR3 DNA sequence: TGTGCCAGCTCACCGGACAGGGTTAGCAATCAGCCCCAGCATTTT.

Comments on this clone: Other nucleotide sequences in the sample specify the same CDR3. The V and J genes are TRBV5-1 and TRBJ2-5; 10 nucleotides agree with TRBD1. Matching the DNA end better, TRBJ2-7 makes the J call doubtful. Germline assignment: CDR1 SGHRS and CDR2 YFSETQ. This CDR3 region has 14 residues. The CDR3 loop reads CASSSGTGDYEQYF. CDR3 DNA: TGCGCCAGCAGCTCTGGGACAGGGGACTACGAGCAGTACTTC.

The chain couples TRBV29-1 to TRBJ1-3, with TRBD1 identical over 7 bases. Germline V gives CDR1 SQVTM, CDR2 ANQGSEA. The CDR3 consists of 16 residues. Trimming cost V 3 bases and J 4 bases; bases outside gene matches: 12. CDR3 DNA: TGCAGCGTTGAGGGCAGGGGGTCTTCATCCGGAAACACCATATATTTT. Its protein product is CSVEGRGSSSGNTIYF.

The chain recombines TRBV4-1 with TRBJ2-7, with D perhaps matching TRBD2 (5 bases). V shed 1 base and J shed 1 base, with 11 bases lying between them. CDR3 length: 15 residues. Germline loops: CDR1 MGHRA, CDR2 YSYEKL. The CDR3 spells CASSQGLSGSYEQYF. As DNA, the CDR3 is TGCGCCAGCAGCCAAGGCCTCAGCGGTTCCTACGAGCAGTACTTC.

This clone has only a few counts. The J gene is TRBJ1-5, the V gene TRBV7-9, with a weak D call TRBD1 (6 bases). The CDR3 length is 14 residues. Trimming removed 5 bases from V and 3 bases from J, with 11 bases in between. Germline V gene data show CDR1 as SEHNR and CDR2 as FQNEAQ (reference sequence). The CDR3: CASSVGQYNQPQHF. The CDR3 nucleotides read TGTGCCAGCAGCGTCGGACAGTACAATCAGCCCCAGCATTTT.